The T cell receptor (beta chain) described here comes from a study of blood T cell repertoires in COVID-19. Study at large: Acute and convalescent COVID-19 specimens originated in the United States, Italy and Spain.

Participants came from about 23 US areas, aged roughly 18 to 95 years. J was trimmed by 7 bases and V by 5 bases; bases with no gene match: 10. CDR1 is SGHTA, CDR2 FQGNSA, per germline. This CDR3 comprises 15 residues. In the source study's methods: Amplifying reference gene primers gave estimates of nucleated cell counts. TCRdb keeps only in-frame clones here, not all; method: immunoSEQ multiplex PCR. Clone size and the V and J calls come from that table; the DNA yielded D and trimming. Of about 250,000 clones listed, about nine tenths were seen once; the top ten hold just under 6.5%. Sequenced input: PBMCs or T cells enriched from blood (not recorded which). The sequence was collected from a woman in her twenties or thirties with acute COVID-19. V is TRBV7-2 and J is TRBJ2-2; 7 positions match TRBD1. CDR3 bases: TGTGCCAGCAGCCCCGACAGGGTTCGGGGCGGGGAGCTGTTTTTT. This gives the protein CASSPDRVRGGELFF.